This entry features one TCR beta chain sequence. Its target antigen remains unknown. The record has no base qualities; no much larger clone is one base away. This record comes from a study of CD8 T cells in ankylosing spondylitis (dated by TCRdb to about 2017). Looking at the study overall: The study profiled T cell receptor beta repertoires in healthy donors and ankylosing spondylitis patients to find disease-linked TCR variants. The full study cohort was made up of about 25 ankylosing spondylitis patients and more than 90 healthy donors. Peripheral blood samples were taken, and synovial fluid was additionally collected from ankylosing spondylitis patients.

Trimming takes 5 bases off V and 7 bases off J; junction bases not matched to a gene: 9. The CDR3 measures 17 amino acids from cysteine to phenylalanine. Just CDR3 DNA is preserved here, 51 bases in frame from base 1. Based on the germline V gene, the CDR1 and CDR2 sequences are SGHVS and FNYEAQ. Broad study findings and their caveats: Some of the motif variants had been reported before in the synovial fluid and blood of reactive arthritis patients, a finding that suggests common disease-initiation mechanisms. The disease-linked clones showed a CD8+ phenotype and occurred at relatively low frequencies in peripheral blood. Blood from ankylosing spondylitis patients appeared to be characterized by a TCR beta motif composed of 7 to 9 highly homologous amino acid variants. Significant enrichment of the disease-linked clones was reported in matched synovial fluid samples from ankylosing spondylitis patients.

Sequencing instrument: Illumina HiSeq 2500. Quantitative 5'-RACE with molecular barcodes was used to prepare TCR beta libraries. Regarding the original processing steps: A new computational method, built on a probabilistic model of VDJ rearrangement, was used to identify disease-linked TCR variants. TCRdb ran its own pipeline on the public reads, namely fastp trimming at Q25 and MiXCR clone calling, and kept in-frame beta chains. Rows merge per CDR3 protein into single entries with the most common DNA and genes. The V and J calls follow TCRdb's processing rather than the paper's. This sample is represented by approximately 140,000 distinct CDR3 sequences; 7.5% to 9.5% of them were singletons. 6% to 9.5% of the sample goes to the ten largest clones. Synovial fluid samples and blood samples obtained from the same ankylosing spondylitis patients were matched.

Sequencing was performed on synovial fluid, either unsorted or a sorted T cell fraction (not recorded which). The chain is encoded by TRBV7-6 joined to TRBJ2-2; TRBD2 agrees with 14 junctional bases. The TCR sequence derives from a male donor with ankylosing spondylitis. In nucleotides, the sequence is TGTGCCAGCAGCGTAACCGGGACTAGCGGGAGAAACGGGGAGCTGTTTTTT. The encoded protein is CASSVTGTSGRNGELFF.